These 29 T cell receptor beta chains came from one sample sequenced in a study of post-analysis software for immune sequencing data (dated by TCRdb to about 2015). Findings and caveats that apply to the study as a whole: Significantly higher frequencies in patients than in controls were found for roughly 5 TRBV segments, including TRBV5-6, TRBV5-1 and TRBV20-1.

Library preparation was by PCR. The sequencing machine was an Illumina HiSeq 2500. Unique molecular identifiers were incorporated into TCR beta cDNA libraries to reduce PCR and sequencing biases. Using fastp trimming at Q25 and MiXCR clonotype assembly, TCRdb reanalyzed the public sequencing data and kept in-frame beta chains. Each entry is one CDR3 protein sequence, shown with its most common DNA and genes. The sample data list around 200,000 distinct CDR3 sequences, and approximately 30% of these were observed just once. The ten largest clonotypes hold 3% to 4% of the sample. The antigens these receptors bind are not known. Input material: blood. Every receptor here comes from a girl aged 2-17 years with multiple sclerosis.

This clonotype was counted a few times. This sequence joins TRBV2 and TRBJ1-1; D unresolved. The germline V gene encodes CDR1 SNHLY and CDR2 FYNNEI. CDR3 size: 12 residues. V was clipped by 6 bases and J by 0 bases, with 5 bases between them. CDR3 nucleotides: TGTGCCAGCAGCAAGATGAACACTGAAGCTTTCTTT. Protein sequence: CASSKMNTEAFF.

The chain employs TRBV6-6 and TRBJ1-2, with TRBD1 as a possible D gene (6 bases). Germline assignment: CDR1 MNHNY and CDR2 SVGAGI (reference sequence). The CDR3 has 17 residues. Trimming took off 6 bases at V and 6 bases at J, with 26 bases between the two ends. CDR3 nucleotide sequence: TGTGCCAGCAGCTCCCTTGGAACAGGGAGTTATTCGGATGGCTACACCTTC. Amino acids: CASSSLGTGSYSDGYTF.

This clonotype occurred many times. The chain employs TRBV28 and TRBJ1-2; perhaps TRBD1 as D (5 bases). V dropped 7 bases and J dropped 4 bases, with 16 bases sitting between them. Germline V gives CDR1 MDHEN, CDR2 SYDVKM. This CDR3 spans 14 amino acids. The CDR3 loop is CASKPGPPRYGYTF. The CDR3 bases are TGTGCCAGCAAGCCGGGACCCCCGCGCTATGGCTACACCTTC.

This clonotype was seen at least ten times. The chain joins TRBV30 to TRBJ2-3; 11 bases line up with TRBD2. The germline V gene has CDR1 GTSNPN and CDR2 SVGIG (reference sequence). V gave up 0 bases and J gave up 4 bases; unmatched junction bases: 3. CDR3 length: 15 residues. CDR3 DNA: TGTGCCTGGAGTGTTCTAGCGGGAGGAGCAGATACGCAGTATTTT. This sequence encodes CAWSVLAGGADTQYF.

This rearrangement joins TRBV28 to TRBJ1-5, with a weak D call TRBD1 (5 bases). V shed 5 bases and J shed 5 bases, with 13 bases lying between them. This CDR3 spans 14 amino acids. Germline-derived CDR1 and CDR2 are MDHEN and SYDVKM. The CDR3 DNA follows: TGTGCCAGCAGTCCCGGGACGCCCCATCAGCCCCAGCATTTT. This translates into CASSPGTPHQPQHF.

This clonotype was detected only a few times. The rearrangement joins TRBV5-1 to TRBJ2-5; the match to TRBD2 covers 13 bases. CDR3 length: 18 residues. CDR1 SGHRS and CDR2 YFSETQ come from the germline V gene. V was pared by 4 bases and J by 5 bases, with 14 bases of the junction left unmatched. CDR3 region: CASSTGTSGIGARETQYF. The CDR3 DNA reads as TGCGCCAGCAGCACCGGGACTAGCGGGATCGGAGCCAGGGAGACCCAGTACTTC.

For this clonotype: A much bigger clone sits one base away, suggesting this may be a read error. This chain links TRBV5-1 with TRBJ2-1; 10 nucleotides line up with TRBD1. This CDR3 spans 15 amino acids. The germline gives CDR1 SGHRS, CDR2 YFSETQ. The trim removed 7 bases at V and 10 bases at J, leaving 14 bases unmatched. The CDR3 DNA reads TGCGCCAGCGGACCCCAGGGACAGGGGATTGGCGAGCAGTTCTTC. This gives the protein CASGPQGQGIGEQFF.

This clonotype was found many times. The V and J genes are TRBV25-1 and TRBJ1-2, with D perhaps matching TRBD1 (5 bases). The CDR3 spans 14 residues. Trimming removed 3 bases at V and 7 bases at J, with 15 bases between. Per the germline V gene, CDR1 is MGHDK and CDR2 is SYGVNS. CDR3 residues: CASSDSGTGFGYTF. The CDR3 DNA sequence: TGTGCCAGCAGTGATTCAGGGACGGGCTTTGGCTACACCTTC.

The table lists this clonotype with a few counts. The chain uses TRBV27 and TRBJ1-2; 9 nucleotides agree with TRBD1. Germline CDR1 and CDR2: MNHEY and SMNVEV (reference sequence). V lost 8 bases to trimming and J lost 4 bases; unmatched junction nucleotides: 2. This CDR3 has 12 amino acids. The CDR3: CASGTGPYGYTF. The DNA of the CDR3 is TGTGCCAGCGGGACAGGGCCCTATGGCTACACCTTC.

The chain combines TRBV5-1 with TRBJ1-1; no firm D call. The CDR3 spans 14 residues. V was pared by 0 bases and J by 1 base, with 7 bases between. Germline loops: CDR1 SGHRS, CDR2 YFSETQ. The CDR3 bases are TGCGCCAGCAGCTTGGTTCAGGCGAACACTGAAGCTTTCTTT. This sequence encodes CASSLVQANTEAFF.

This clonotype was recorded at least ten times. The chain joins TRBV12-3 or TRBV12-4 to TRBJ1-2; D possibly corresponds to TRBD1 (6 bases). This CDR3 has 15 amino acids. Trimming left V 3 bases short and J 8 bases short, with 19 bases between. This CDR3 reads CASSFSTGGERGYTF. The CDR3 DNA reads as TGTGCCAGCAGTTTCTCGACAGGAGGGGAAAGAGGCTACACCTTC.

This clonotype was seen a few times. The chain combines TRBV12-3 or TRBV12-4 with TRBJ2-3; D gene uncertain. V shed 3 bases and J shed 0 bases, with 10 bases lying between them. The length of the CDR3 is 15 residues. The CDR3 DNA sequence: TGTGCCAGCAGTTTCGGCAGCCCTAGCACAGATACGCAGTATTTT. Protein product: CASSFGSPSTDTQYF.

As to this clonotype: Mismatch with germline at one junction end may stem from a read error. The rearrangement links TRBV6-2 or TRBV6-3 to TRBJ1-1, with TRBD1 as a possible D gene (6 bases). This CDR3 contains 15 residues. The V gene's germline CDR1 is MNHEY and CDR2 SVGEGT. CDR3 sequence: CTSSYLGQGRTEAFF. In DNA, the CDR3 is TGTACCAGCAGTTACCTGGGGCAGGGGCGAACTGAAGCTTTCTTT.

The chain carries TRBV29-1 and TRBJ2-6, with TRBD2 matching 7 bases. V shed 5 bases, J shed 12 bases, and the junction held 16 bases outside the gene matches. Germline V gene data show CDR1 as SQVTM and CDR2 as ANQGSEA. The CDR3 spans 15 residues. This chain's CDR3 is CSVTNLGVAGPVLTF. The CDR3 DNA sequence: TGCAGCGTTACAAACTTGGGCGTAGCGGGCCCCGTCCTGACTTTC.

This clonotype was found many times. The chain is built from TRBV20-1 and TRBJ2-1; TRBD2 agrees at 8 bases. With 5 bases clipped from V and 6 bases from J, the junction kept 18 bases outside the gene matches. This CDR3 has 17 amino acids. Germline V gene lookup returns CDR1 DFQATT and CDR2 SNEGSKA (reference sequence). The CDR3 spells CSAPWTNGRVNGNEQFF. CDR3 DNA sequence: TGCAGTGCTCCCTGGACTAACGGGAGGGTAAATGGCAATGAGCAGTTCTTC.

This clonotype was detected only a few times. The genes are TRBV25-1 and TRBJ1-6, with no clear D. This CDR3 contains 14 residues. Germline V gives CDR1 MGHDK, CDR2 SYGVNS. The V gene lost 1 base and the J gene lost 5 bases, with 6 bases spanning the gap. CDR3 sequence (DNA): TGTGCCAGCAGTGAATTTCACAATAATTCACCCCTCCACTTT. Translated: CASSEFHNNSPLHF.

Worth noting for this clonotype: At one boundary the junction diverges from the germline segment, which might be a read error. V and J are TRBV18 and TRBJ2-5; 7 nucleotides agree with TRBD1. The CDR3 spans 18 residues. The germline CDR1 and CDR2 sequences are KGHSH and LQKENI. The CDR3 here is CAGSLLTKQGTSRETQYF. In nucleotides, the CDR3 is TGTGCCGGCTCACTCCTCACAAAACAGGGGACGTCAAGGGAGACCCAGTACTTC.

The chain has TRBV5-1 and TRBJ2-3; D remains ambiguous. Germline assignment: CDR1 SGHRS and CDR2 YFSETQ. V lost 4 bases to trimming and J lost 2 bases, with 5 bases between them. This CDR3 spans 12 amino acids. The CDR3 DNA reads TGCGCCAGCAGCCTCAACACAGATACGCAGTATTTT. The encoded protein is CASSLNTDTQYF. Combining the CDR3 with reference TRBV5-1 and TRBJ2-3 gives the whole variable domain KAGVTQTPRYLIKTRGQQVTLSCSPISGHRSVSWYQQTPGQGLQFLFEYFSETQRNKGNFPGRFSGRQFSNSRSEMNVSTLELGDSALYLCASSLNTDTQYFGPGTRLTVL.

V gene TRBV7-9 combines with J gene TRBJ1-2; D is ambiguous. Per the germline V gene, CDR1 is SEHNR and CDR2 is FQNEAQ (reference sequence). V lost 3 bases and J lost 0, with 11 bases in between. This CDR3 spans 15 amino acids. In nucleotides, the CDR3 is TGTGCCAGCAGCTTTCCCCCCGGGCCTAACTATGGCTACACCTTC. This codes for CASSFPPGPNYGYTF.

There are a few counts of this clonotype. This chain links TRBV2 with TRBJ2-1, with TRBD1 as a possible D gene (6 bases). CDR1 is SNHLY and CDR2 is FYNNEI in the germline V gene. The CDR3 contains 14 residues. The V and J ends lost 11 bases and 4 bases respectively, with 18 bases between them. The CDR3 region is CAGQSGAPYNEQFF. DNA for the CDR3: TGTGCCGGCCAATCAGGGGCCCCGTACAATGAGCAGTTCTTC. Supplemented by reference TRBV2 and TRBJ2-1, the full variable domain reads EPEVTQTPSHQVTQMGQEVILRCVPISNHLYFYWYRQILGQKVEFLVSFYNNEISEKSEIFDDQFSVERPDGSNFTLKIRSTKLEDSAMYFCAGQSGAPYNEQFFGPGTRLTVL.

V gene TRBV7-2 combines with J gene TRBJ2-1, with TRBD2 matching over 9 bases. There are 15 residues in the CDR3. Germline CDR1 SGHTA, CDR2 FQGNSA. V was clipped by 0 bases and J by 7 bases; unmatched bases: 4. Here the CDR3 DNA reads TGTGCCAGCAGCTTAGCTAGCGGGGGTAAGAATGAGCAGTTCTTC. The encoded protein is CASSLASGGKNEQFF. The whole variable domain, filled in from reference TRBV7-2 and TRBJ2-1, reads GAGVSQSPSNKVTEKGKDVELRCDPISGHTALYWYRQSLGQGLEFLIYFQGNSAPDKSGLPSDRFSAERTGGSVSTLTIQRTQQEDSAVYLCASSLASGGKNEQFFGPGTRLTVL.

CDR3 region: CASSWTRKNTGELFF. Here the CDR3 DNA reads TGTGCCAGCAGTTGGACCAGGAAGAACACCGGGGAGCTGTTTTTT. The chain uses TRBV12-3 or TRBV12-4 and TRBJ2-2; D unclear. The CDR3 is 15 residues long. The ends were cut back, 4 bases at V and 1 base at J, with 10 bases in the middle.

This clonotype came up a few times. V gene TRBV5-1 combines with J gene TRBJ1-1; D is possibly TRBD1 (5 bases). V gave up 0 bases and J gave up 4 bases, with 13 bases separating them. Germline V gene lookup returns CDR1 SGHRS and CDR2 YFSETQ. CDR3 size: 15 residues. The CDR3 DNA sequence: TGCGCCAGCAGCTTGGCCGGTGGACAAACCACTGAAGCTTTCTTT. This codes for CASSLAGGQTTEAFF.

Ten or more counts support this clonotype. The J gene is TRBJ1-2, the V gene TRBV5-6; a possible D gene is TRBD1 (5 bases). This CDR3 is 13 amino acids long. The germline V gene has CDR1 SGHDT and CDR2 YYEEEE. V lost 3 bases, J lost 8 bases, and 14 bases lay in between. The CDR3 is CASSYGTAPGYTF. The CDR3 nucleotides are TGTGCCAGCAGCTACGGGACGGCCCCCGGCTACACCTTC. Full variable domain (outside the CDR3, taken from reference TRBV5-6 and TRBJ1-2): DAGVTQSPTHLIKTRGQQVTLRCSPKSGHDTVSWYQQALGQGPQFIFQYYEEEERQRGNFPDRFSGHQFPNYSSELNVNALLLGDSALYLCASSYGTAPGYTFGSGTRLTVV.

The sample holds many counts of this clonotype. This chain uses TRBV10-3 with TRBJ2-5, with TRBD2 matching over 7 bases. V gave up 6 bases and J gave up 1 base; unmatched junction bases: 5. The CDR3 length is 14 residues. Germline V gene sequence: CDR1 ENHRY, CDR2 SYGVKD. The CDR3 reads CAISPTSVQETQYF. The CDR3 DNA reads TGTGCCATCAGCCCCACTAGCGTCCAAGAGACCCAGTACTTC.

The V gene is TRBV25-1, the J gene TRBJ1-1, with 7 bases that match TRBD1. This CDR3 spans 16 amino acids. The germline gives CDR1 MGHDK, CDR2 SYGVNS. V gave up 4 bases and J gave up 3 bases; unmatched junction bases: 11. The CDR3 bases are TGTGCCAGCAGTGGTAGACAGGGTACGAGGGACACTGAAGCTTTCTTT. The encoded protein is CASSGRQGTRDTEAFF. Combining the CDR3 with reference TRBV25-1 and TRBJ1-1 gives the whole variable domain EADIYQTPRYLVIGTGKKITLECSQTMGHDKMYWYQQDPGMELHLIHYSYGVNSTEKGDLSSESTVSRIRTEHFPLTLESARPSHTSQYLCASSGRQGTRDTEAFFGQGTRLTVV.

The chain combines TRBV20-1 with TRBJ2-7, with 7 bases matching TRBD2. The CDR3 loop spans 13 amino acids. V was pared by 3 bases and J by 6 bases, with 8 bases of the junction left unmatched. Germline CDR1 DFQATT, CDR2 SNEGSKA (reference sequence). The CDR3 spells CSASSGLSREQYF. The CDR3, as DNA: TGCAGTGCTAGTTCGGGACTAAGTCGCGAGCAGTACTTC.

V and J are TRBV20-1 and TRBJ2-4; D possibly uses TRBD1 or TRBD2 (7 bases each). This CDR3 is built from 14 residues. Germline V gene data show CDR1 as DFQATT and CDR2 as SNEGSKA (reference sequence). The V end lost 3 bases, the J end lost 13 bases, and 22 bases lay between the germline ends. CDR3: CSARGQRGFLEQYF. In DNA form, the CDR3 reads TGCAGTGCTAGGGGACAGCGGGGCTTTTTGGAGCAGTACTTC.

Comments on this clonotype: A clone one base away is much larger, so this may be a read error. V usage is TRBV5-6 and J usage is TRBJ1-1; 8 positions agree with TRBD1. The trim removed 3 bases at V and 6 bases at J, leaving 16 bases unmatched. In germline, CDR1 is SGHDT, CDR2 YYEEEE. The CDR3 loop spans 17 amino acids. The CDR3 sequence: CASSYGQGHLTSSEAFF. The CDR3 DNA reads TGTGCCAGCAGCTACGGACAGGGCCATTTAACAAGCTCTGAAGCTTTCTTT.